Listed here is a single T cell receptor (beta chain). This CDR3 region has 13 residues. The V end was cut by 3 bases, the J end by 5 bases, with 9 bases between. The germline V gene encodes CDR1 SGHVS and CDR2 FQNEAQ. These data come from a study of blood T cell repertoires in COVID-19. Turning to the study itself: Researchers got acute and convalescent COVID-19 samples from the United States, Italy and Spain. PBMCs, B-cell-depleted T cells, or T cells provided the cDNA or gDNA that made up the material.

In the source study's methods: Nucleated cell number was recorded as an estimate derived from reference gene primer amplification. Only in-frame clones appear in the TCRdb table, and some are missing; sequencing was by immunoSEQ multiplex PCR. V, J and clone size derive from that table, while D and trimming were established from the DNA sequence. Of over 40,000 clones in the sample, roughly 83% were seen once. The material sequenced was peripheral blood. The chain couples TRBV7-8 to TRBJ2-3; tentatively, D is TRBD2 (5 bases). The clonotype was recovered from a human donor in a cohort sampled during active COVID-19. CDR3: CASSLDLGDTQYF. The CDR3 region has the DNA TGTGCCAGCAGCTTGGACTTGGGAGATACGCAGTATTTT. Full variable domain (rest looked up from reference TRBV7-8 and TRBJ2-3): GAGVSQSPRYKVAKRGQDVALRCDPISGHVSLFWYQQALGQGPEFLTYFQNEAQLDKSGLPSDRFFAERPEGSVSTLKIQRTQQEDSAVYLCASSLDLGDTQYFGPGTRLTVL.